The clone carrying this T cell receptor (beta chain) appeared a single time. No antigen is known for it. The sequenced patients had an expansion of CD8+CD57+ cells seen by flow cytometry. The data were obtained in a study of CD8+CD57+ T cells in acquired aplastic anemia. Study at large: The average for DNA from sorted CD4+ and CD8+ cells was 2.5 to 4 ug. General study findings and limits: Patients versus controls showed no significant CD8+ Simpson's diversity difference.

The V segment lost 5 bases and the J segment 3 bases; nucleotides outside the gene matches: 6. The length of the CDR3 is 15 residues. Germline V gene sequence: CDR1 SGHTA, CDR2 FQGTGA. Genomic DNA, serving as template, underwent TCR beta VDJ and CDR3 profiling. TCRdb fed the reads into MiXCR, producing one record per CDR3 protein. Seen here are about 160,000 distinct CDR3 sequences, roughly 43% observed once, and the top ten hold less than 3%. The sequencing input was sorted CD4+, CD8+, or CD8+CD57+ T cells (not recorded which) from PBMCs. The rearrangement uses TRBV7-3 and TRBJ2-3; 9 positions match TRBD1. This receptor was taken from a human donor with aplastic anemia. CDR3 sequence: CASSVRTGATDTQYF. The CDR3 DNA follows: TGTGCCAGCAGCGTCAGGACAGGGGCGACAGATACGCAGTATTTT.